This TCR beta chain was found in a study of blood T cell repertoires in COVID-19. In the study's own analysis: The assay estimated nucleated cells by amplifying reference gene primers. Libraries were prepared by immunoSEQ multiplex PCR; TCRdb keeps only in-frame clonotypes and omits some of them. The DNA gave D and trimming, while V, J and clone size come from that table. The sample lists 250,000 to 350,000 clones; approximately 84% were seen once. This CDR3 is built from 14 residues. Germline V gene sequence: CDR1 MNHEY, CDR2 SMNVEV (reference sequence). V shed 6 bases and J 4 bases; nucleotides not matched to a gene: 3.

The sequencing input was peripheral blood. The source of this sequence is a human donor with COVID-19, enrolled during active disease. The donor label of this sample is uncertain. This chain uses TRBV27 with TRBJ2-1, with 10 bases aligning to TRBD2. The chain's CDR3 is CASRGTSEYNEQFF. The CDR3 bases are TGTGCCAGCAGGGGGACTAGCGAGTACAATGAGCAGTTCTTC.